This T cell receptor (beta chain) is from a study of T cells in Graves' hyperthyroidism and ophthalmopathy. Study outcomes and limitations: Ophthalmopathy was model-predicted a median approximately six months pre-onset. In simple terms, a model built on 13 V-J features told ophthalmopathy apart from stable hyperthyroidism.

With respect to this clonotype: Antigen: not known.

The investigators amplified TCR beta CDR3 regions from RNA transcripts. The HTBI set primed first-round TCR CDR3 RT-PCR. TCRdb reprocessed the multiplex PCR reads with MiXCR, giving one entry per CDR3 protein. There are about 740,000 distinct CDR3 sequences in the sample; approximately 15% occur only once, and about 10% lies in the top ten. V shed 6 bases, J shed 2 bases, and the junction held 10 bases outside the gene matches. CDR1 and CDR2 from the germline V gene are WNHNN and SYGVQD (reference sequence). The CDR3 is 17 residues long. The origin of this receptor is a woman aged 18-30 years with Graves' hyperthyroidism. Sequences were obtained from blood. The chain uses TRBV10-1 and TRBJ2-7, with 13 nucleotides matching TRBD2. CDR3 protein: CASSSSPGLAGPYEQYF. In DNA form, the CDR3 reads TGCGCCAGCAGCTCCTCCCCGGGACTAGCGGGGCCCTACGAGCAGTACTTC.